The sequence of this TCR beta chain was determined in a study of PD-L1 blockade in urothelial cancer (dated by TCRdb to the late 2010s). Regarding the research as a whole: Therapy was started in the mid-2010s for all patients, and atezolizumab 1,200 mg was administered intravenously every 3 weeks. In the same patients, pretreatment tumors underwent whole exome sequencing and RNA sequencing in addition to TCR sequencing. TCR sequencing covered pretreatment tumor samples and matched, serially collected peripheral blood taken before and after atezolizumab treatment. Blood samples gave median yields of around 140,000 T cells and tens of thousands of unique TCRs, along with a median clonality of 0.080. Durable clinical benefit was achieved by nine patients and was not achieved by 20 patients. Durable clinical benefit was defined as a progression-free survival longer than 6 months, and TCR features were additionally tested against progression-free survival and overall survival. Patients had an ECOG performance status of 0 or 1 and had received between 0 and 3 prior chemotherapy regimens. An exploratory multi-omic analysis was conducted of the somatic, immune and clinical correlates of response to PD-L1 blockade with atezolizumab in urothelial cancer. About nine tenths of the roughly 29 patients were males with bladder-origin urothelial cancer, and about 65% of the roughly 30 reported a prior smoking history. Pretreatment blood TCR-seq was available for nearly 30 patients, at least one posttreatment blood collection was obtained for some 24 patients, and tumor TCR-seq was available for some 24 patients. Blood samples were analyzed 3 weeks after the start of treatment (second dose) and 6 weeks after the start of treatment.

Study-level results and caveats: Greater expansion of tumor-associated TCR clones in peripheral blood 3 weeks after the start of treatment was observed in patients with durable benefit (n ≈ 20, p = 0.022). A pretreatment peripheral blood TCR clonality below the median was linked to improved progression-free and overall survival. Because of the small sample size (n ≈ 29) and the many exploratory analyses performed, the results are intended to be regarded as hypothesis-generating.

Via the germline V gene, CDR1 is MRHNA and CDR2 SNTAGT. The trim is 6 bases for V and 5 bases for J, with a gap of 17 bases between the germline ends. Spanning cysteine to phenylalanine, the CDR3 consists of 15 amino acids. Only the CDR3 region is kept as DNA, spanning 45 bases read in frame from base 1. To estimate absolute template abundance from read counts, synthetic TCR analog templates were spiked into each PCR. The immunoSEQ assay was used to amplify TCRbeta CDR3 regions from genomic DNA with bias-controlled V and J gene primers. Sequencing of rearranged TCRbeta segments was done at approximately 20X coverage. The paper's processing steps were these. Sequencing errors were corrected by clustering, and CDR3s were annotated against IMGT so that V, D and J genes could be assigned. Only productive TCRbeta rearrangements were used in downstream analyses, excluding out-of-frame or stop-codon sequences. Clonality was computed as one minus Shannon entropy normalized by the log of the number of unique productive sequences. Fisher's exact test with Benjamini-Hochberg correction, using a cutoff of adjusted p below 0.01, was how clones that differed between time points or between blood and tumor were identified. Drawn from immuneACCESS, this table holds only the in-frame rearrangements with V and J called that TCRdb kept. Clones are partly lost; checked studies trace under half to an unresolved V gene and leave the rest unexplained. The V and J calls and clone size are taken from that table; D and trimming were inferred from the DNA. The sample data list tens of thousands of clones, and roughly 76% of these were observed just once. The top ten constitute around 5.7% of the sample.

Per the publication, the time point label means: pretreatment peripheral blood. The cohort comprised fewer than 35 patients with locally advanced or metastatic urothelial carcinoma treated at Memorial Sloan Kettering on a trial protocol. Peripheral blood mononuclear cells were collected from each patient pretreatment and during treatment, giving between 1 and 8 total time points per patient. The Qiagen DNeasy Blood extraction kit was used to purify genomic DNA from total PBMCs and tumor samples. PBMCs were collected pretreatment and during treatment, and were isolated and stored as previously described. Points on this clone: There is no known antigen for this receptor. No per-base quality is available; no much larger clone lies one base away.

This TCR came from an older man with urothelial cancer. This receptor chain uses TRBV6-4 and TRBJ2-1; tentative D gene TRBD2, with 6 bases matching. Source: PBMCs, taken around atezolizumab (anti-PD-L1) treatment. The CDR3 corresponds to CASSKDYTLNNEQFF. In nucleotide form, the sequence is TGTGCCAGCAGCAAGGACTACACCCTGAACAATGAGCAGTTCTTC.